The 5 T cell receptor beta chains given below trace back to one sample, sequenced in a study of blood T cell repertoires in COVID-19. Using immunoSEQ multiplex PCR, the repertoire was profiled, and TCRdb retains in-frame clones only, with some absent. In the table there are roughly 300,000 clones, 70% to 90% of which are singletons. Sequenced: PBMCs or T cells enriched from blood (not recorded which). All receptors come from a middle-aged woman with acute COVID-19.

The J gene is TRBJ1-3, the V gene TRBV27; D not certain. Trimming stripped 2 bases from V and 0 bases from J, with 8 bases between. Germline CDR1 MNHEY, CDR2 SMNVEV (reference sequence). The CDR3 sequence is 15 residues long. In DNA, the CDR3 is TGTGCCAGCAGTTTAGGCAGGTTCTCTGGAAACACCATATATTTT. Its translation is CASSLGRFSGNTIYF.

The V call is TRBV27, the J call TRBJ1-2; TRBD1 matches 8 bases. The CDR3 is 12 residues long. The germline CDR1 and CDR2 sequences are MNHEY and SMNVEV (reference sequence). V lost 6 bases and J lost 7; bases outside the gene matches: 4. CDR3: CASRDRGPGYTF. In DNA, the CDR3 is TGTGCCAGCAGAGACAGGGGACCTGGCTACACCTTC.

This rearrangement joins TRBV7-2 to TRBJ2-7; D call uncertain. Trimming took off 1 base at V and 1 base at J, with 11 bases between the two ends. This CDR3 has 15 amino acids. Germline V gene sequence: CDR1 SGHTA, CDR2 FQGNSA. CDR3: CASSLGGGASYEQYF. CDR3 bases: TGTGCCAGCAGCTTAGGAGGCGGTGCGTCCTACGAGCAGTACTTC.

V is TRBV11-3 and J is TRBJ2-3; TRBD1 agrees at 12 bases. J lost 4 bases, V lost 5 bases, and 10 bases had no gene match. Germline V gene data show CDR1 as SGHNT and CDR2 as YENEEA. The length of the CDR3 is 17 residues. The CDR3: CASSVTTGTGGADTQYF. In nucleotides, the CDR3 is TGTGCCAGCAGCGTGACCACCGGGACAGGGGGCGCAGATACGCAGTATTTT.

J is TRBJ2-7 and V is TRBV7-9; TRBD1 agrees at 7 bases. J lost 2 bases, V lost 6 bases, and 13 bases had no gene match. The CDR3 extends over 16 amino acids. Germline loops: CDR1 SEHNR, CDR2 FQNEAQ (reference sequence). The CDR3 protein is CASRVTGASTTYEQYF. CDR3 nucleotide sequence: TGTGCCAGCAGAGTTACAGGGGCCTCAACAACCTACGAGCAGTACTTC. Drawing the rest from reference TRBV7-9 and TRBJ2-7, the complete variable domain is DTGVSQNPRHKITKRGQNVTFRCDPISEHNRLYWYRQTLGQGPEFLTYFQNEAQLEKSRLLSDRFSAERPKGSFSTLEIQRTEQGDSAMYLCASRVTGASTTYEQYFGPGTRLTVT.